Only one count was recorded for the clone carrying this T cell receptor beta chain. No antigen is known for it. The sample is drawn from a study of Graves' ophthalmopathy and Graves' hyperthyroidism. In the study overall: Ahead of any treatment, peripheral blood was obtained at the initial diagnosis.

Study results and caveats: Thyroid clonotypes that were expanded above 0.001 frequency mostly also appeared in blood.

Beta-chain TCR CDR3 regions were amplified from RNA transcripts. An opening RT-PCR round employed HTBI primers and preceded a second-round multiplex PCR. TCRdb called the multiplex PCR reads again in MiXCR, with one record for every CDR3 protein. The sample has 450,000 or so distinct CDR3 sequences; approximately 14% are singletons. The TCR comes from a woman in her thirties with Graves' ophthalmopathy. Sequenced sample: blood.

CDR3 in amino acids: CASSPPTETYEQYF. The CDR3 bases are TGTGCCAGCAGCCCCCCGACAGAGACCTACGAGCAGTACTTC. The chain couples TRBV6-2 or TRBV6-3 to TRBJ2-7, with D perhaps matching TRBD1 (5 bases). Deletions cut 6 bases from V and 2 bases from J, with 14 bases between. The CDR3 is 14 residues long. Germline CDR1 is MNHEY and CDR2 is SVGEGT.